The 27 T cell receptor beta chains given below trace back to one sample, sequenced in a study of T cell responses to AZD1222 COVID-19 vaccine. Produced via immunoSEQ multiplex PCR; TCRdb's table is partial and in-frame only. The repertoire holds about 99,000 clones, about 93% seen once, with around 5% in the top ten. Sequenced material: peripheral blood, taken on day 0 of AZD1222 vaccination. The receptor source for this set is an adult in good health.

The genes are TRBV3-1 (or the pseudogene TRBV3-2) and TRBJ2-3; D unresolved. From germline, CDR1 is LGHDT and CDR2 YNNKEL (reference sequence). CDR3 length equals 12 residues. The V and J ends lost 4 bases and 7 bases respectively, with 9 bases between them. The CDR3 protein is CASSPNSHTQYF. The DNA for the CDR3 is TGTGCCAGCAGCCCGAACTCTCATACGCAGTATTTT.

Here the CDR3 reads CASRPGTSTNSPLHF. The CDR3, as DNA: TGTGCCAGCAGACCCGGGACATCAACGAATTCACCCCTCCACTTT. The J gene is TRBJ1-6, the V gene TRBV2; D is possibly TRBD1 (6 bases). V gave up 6 bases and J gave up 7 bases, with 16 bases separating them. CDR3 length equals 15 residues. Germline V lookup: CDR1 SNHLY, CDR2 FYNNEI.

In its sample, this clone was seen once. The rearrangement joins TRBV5-1 to TRBJ1-1; tentatively, D is TRBD1 (5 bases). The CDR3 extends over 12 amino acids. In germline, CDR1 is SGHRS, CDR2 YFSETQ. Trimming shortened V by 2 bases and J by 8 bases, and 10 bases separated the two germline ends. In DNA form, the CDR3 reads TGCGCCAGCAGCTTTCAGGGCGAGGAAGCTTTCTTT. It yields the protein CASSFQGEEAFF.

The rearrangement links TRBV5-4 to TRBJ2-3, with a tentative D call TRBD2 (6 bases). CDR1 is SGHNT, CDR2 YYREEE, per germline (reference sequence). There are 14 residues in the CDR3. Trimming stripped 3 bases from V and 4 bases from J, with 12 bases between. This chain's CDR3 is CASSSGTSPDTQYF. The CDR3 nucleotides read TGTGCCAGCAGCTCCGGGACTTCGCCAGATACGCAGTATTTT.

This chain connects TRBV3-1 (or the pseudogene TRBV3-2) to TRBJ2-7; no reliable D call. Germline CDR1 is LGHDT and CDR2 is YNNKEL (reference sequence). The V gene lost 3 bases and the J gene lost 2 bases, with 2 bases spanning the gap. This CDR3 spans 11 amino acids. Here the CDR3 reads CASSQAYEQYF. CDR3 DNA: TGTGCCAGCAGCCAGGCCTACGAGCAGTACTTC.

This chain connects TRBV3-1 (or the pseudogene TRBV3-2) to TRBJ2-3; 9 positions agree with TRBD2. The CDR3 length is 15 residues. The V gene end was trimmed by 6 bases and the J gene end by 3 bases; junction bases not matched to a gene: 7. CDR1 and CDR2 (germline): LGHDT, YNNKEL (reference sequence). The CDR3 sequence: CASSPSSGTTDTQYF. CDR3 DNA sequence: TGTGCCAGCAGTCCCTCTAGCGGGACGACAGATACGCAGTATTTT.

By sample fraction, this clone is medium-sized (0.01 to 0.1%). The chain employs TRBV6-1 and TRBJ2-1, with 7 bases aligning to TRBD2. This CDR3 comprises 16 residues. V lost 0 bases to trimming and J lost 5 bases; unmatched junction nucleotides: 7. In germline, CDR1 is MNHNS, CDR2 SASEGT. The CDR3 DNA reads TGTGCCAGCAGTGAAGCGGCGGGAGATGGGGACAATGAGCAGTTCTTC. It codes for CASSEAAGDGDNEQFF.

This clone occurred a few times. The J gene is TRBJ2-7, the V gene TRBV7-9; D unclear. The CDR3 sequence is 14 residues long. Per germline, CDR1 SEHNR and CDR2 FQNEAQ (reference sequence). The germline V and J ends were trimmed by 3 bases and 0 bases, with 9 bases remaining between them. CDR3 bases: TGTGCCAGCAGCTTGGCGCAGAACTCCTACGAGCAGTACTTC. This codes for CASSLAQNSYEQYF.

This sequence joins TRBV5-1 and TRBJ1-1; possible D gene TRBD1, 5 bases. The CDR3 spans 12 residues. Germline V gives CDR1 SGHRS, CDR2 YFSETQ. Trimming pared 2 bases from V and 3 bases from J, leaving 5 bases between. The CDR3 reads CASSLGDTEAFF. The CDR3 DNA is TGCGCCAGCAGCTTAGGGGACACTGAAGCTTTCTTT.

The chain couples TRBV4-2 to TRBJ1-4; D gene unclear. The CDR3 is made up of 16 amino acids. Trimming removed 0 bases from V and 0 bases from J, with 8 bases in between. Germline V gives CDR1 LGHNA, CDR2 YNFKEQ. The CDR3 is CASSQERQSTNEKLFF. The DNA of the CDR3 is TGTGCCAGCAGCCAAGAGCGGCAGTCAACTAATGAAAAACTGTTTTTT.

The chain employs TRBV4-1 and TRBJ2-7, with TRBD2 as a possible D gene (6 bases). CDR1 MGHRA and CDR2 YSYEKL come from the germline V gene. The CDR3 totals 14 residues. V was cut by 3 bases and J by 3 bases, with 12 bases left in between. CDR3 sequence (DNA): TGCGCCAGCAGCCACACCGGGACTGGCTACGAGCAGTACTTC. Protein sequence: CASSHTGTGYEQYF.

The chain has TRBV5-4 and TRBJ1-1; TRBD1 is a possible D gene (5 bases). CDR1 and CDR2 (germline): SGHNT, YYREEE (reference sequence). Deletions cut 2 bases from V and 2 bases from J, with 10 bases between. CDR3 length: 14 amino acids. The CDR3 nucleotides read TGTGCCAGCAGCTTATCCCAGGGCAACACTGAAGCTTTCTTT. Its protein is CASSLSQGNTEAFF.

The rearrangement joins TRBV12-5 to TRBJ1-1; the D gene is possibly TRBD1 (6 bases). V was trimmed by 6 bases and J by 6 bases, leaving 14 bases between them. CDR3 length: 13 residues. Germline CDR1 and CDR2: LGHNT and FRNRAP. CDR3 amino acids: CASGTPGVAEAFF. CDR3 nucleotides: TGTGCTAGTGGCACTCCAGGGGTTGCTGAAGCTTTCTTT.

The chain employs TRBV5-1 and TRBJ2-1; a possible D gene is TRBD2 (5 bases). CDR1 is SGHRS and CDR2 is YFSETQ in the germline V gene. This CDR3 is built from 14 residues. With 6 bases removed from V and 5 bases from J, the gap between germline ends came to 15 bases. CDR3: CASNRLERDNEQFF. The CDR3 DNA sequence: TGCGCCAGCAACCGACTTGAGAGGGACAATGAGCAGTTCTTC.

The chain has TRBV19 and TRBJ2-3; 8 positions match TRBD2. This CDR3 has 18 amino acids. Germline V gene lookup returns CDR1 LNHDA and CDR2 SQIVND (reference sequence). V was pared by 3 bases and J by 0 bases, with 11 bases of the junction left unmatched. CDR3 coding DNA: TGTGCCAGTAGTATGTTGGCTAGCGGGCCCGCTAGCACAGATACGCAGTATTTT. Its protein is CASSMLASGPASTDTQYF.

J is TRBJ1-5 and V is TRBV19, with TRBD1 as a possible D gene (5 bases). V lost 6 bases, J lost 4 bases, and 10 bases lay in between. This CDR3 has 13 amino acids. Germline values: CDR1 LNHDA, CDR2 SQIVND (reference sequence). As DNA, the CDR3 is TGTGCCAGTAGCAAGGGGACGAATCAGCCCCAGCATTTT. This gives the protein CASSKGTNQPQHF.

CDR3 sequence reads: CASSLAGTSGETQYF. The CDR3 DNA sequence: TGCGCCAGCAGCTTGGCCGGGACTAGCGGGGAGACCCAGTACTTC. V gene TRBV5-1 combines with J gene TRBJ2-5; 12 bases line up with TRBD2. This CDR3 comprises 15 residues. The germline gives CDR1 SGHRS, CDR2 YFSETQ. V shed 0 bases and J 5 bases; nucleotides not matched to a gene: 2.

The CDR3 here is CASSAFGTGVNQPQHF. CDR3 nucleotide sequence: TGTGCCAGCAGTGCCTTTGGGACAGGGGTGAATCAGCCCCAGCATTTT. The rearrangement joins TRBV6-1 to TRBJ1-5; 10 bases are shared with TRBD1. The CDR3 totals 16 residues. Germline values: CDR1 MNHNS, CDR2 SASEGT. The V gene end was trimmed by 4 bases and the J gene end by 4 bases; junction bases not matched to a gene: 7.

This chain joins TRBV11-3 and TRBJ1-1, with D unclear. The ends were cut back, 3 bases at V and 0 bases at J, with 5 bases in the middle. The germline V gene encodes CDR1 SGHNT and CDR2 YENEEA. CDR3 length equals 13 residues. CDR3 loop: CASSFMLNTEAFF. CDR3 coding DNA: TGTGCCAGCAGCTTTATGCTGAACACTGAAGCTTTCTTT.

This sequence joins TRBV30 and TRBJ2-5; 11 bases are a match to TRBD2. The CDR3 extends over 14 amino acids. From germline, CDR1 is GTSNPN and CDR2 SVGIG (reference sequence). Trimming cost V 1 base and J 4 bases; bases outside gene matches: 2. The CDR3 here is CAWSAGLAGETQYF. The CDR3 DNA sequence: TGTGCCTGGAGTGCCGGACTAGCGGGAGAGACCCAGTACTTC.

The rearrangement links TRBV7-9 to TRBJ2-3, with D uncertain. Per the germline V gene, CDR1 is SEHNR and CDR2 is FQNEAQ (reference sequence). The CDR3 has 12 amino acids. Trimming shortened V by 3 bases and J by 2 bases, and 3 bases separated the two germline ends. The CDR3 loop reads CASSFHTDTQYF. In DNA, the CDR3 is TGTGCCAGCAGCTTCCACACAGATACGCAGTATTTT.

Written as DNA, the CDR3 is TGCGCCAGCAGCTCGGGGACTAGCGGGAGGACTGTTAGGTCGGATGAGCAGTTCTTC. As protein: CASSSGTSGRTVRSDEQFF. The V gene is TRBV5-1, the J gene TRBJ2-1; 15 bases agree with TRBD2. V trimming: 3 bases; J trimming: 8 bases; junction bases outside the gene matches: 15. The CDR3 contains 19 residues. Germline CDR1 and CDR2: SGHRS and YFSETQ.

The V gene is TRBV19, the J gene TRBJ2-1; TRBD2 agrees at 9 bases. This CDR3 has 15 amino acids. CDR1 and CDR2 (germline): LNHDA, SQIVND (reference sequence). V dropped 4 bases and J dropped 2; count of bases not matched to a gene: 3. The CDR3 loop is CASSSASGTYNEQFF. The CDR3 nucleotides read TGTGCCAGTAGTAGTGCTAGCGGGACCTACAATGAGCAGTTCTTC.

In its sample, this clone was seen once. The rearrangement links TRBV19 to TRBJ1-3; tentative D call: TRBD1 (5 bases). This CDR3 has 16 residues. Germline V gives CDR1 LNHDA, CDR2 SQIVND (reference sequence). The V end was cut by 7 bases, the J end by 4 bases, with 20 bases between. This CDR3 reads CASTQGPASGGNTIYF. CDR3 nucleotides: TGTGCCAGTACCCAGGGCCCTGCCTCGGGCGGAAACACCATATATTTT.

The chain carries TRBV11-2 and TRBJ2-2; unclear D gene. V was trimmed by 3 bases and J by 6 bases, leaving 11 bases between them. CDR1 is SGHAT, CDR2 FQNNGV, per germline. The CDR3 is 14 residues long. The CDR3 is CASSLLIGAGELFF. The CDR3 nucleotides are TGTGCCAGCAGCTTGCTAATAGGTGCCGGGGAGCTGTTTTTT.

In its sample, this clone was seen once. J is TRBJ2-7 and V is TRBV7-9, with 9 bases matching TRBD2. The CDR3 extends over 15 amino acids. Trimming cost V 0 bases and J 5 bases; bases outside gene matches: 5. The germline V gene has CDR1 SEHNR and CDR2 FQNEAQ (reference sequence). This CDR3 is CASSLAGLATDEQYF. The CDR3, as DNA: TGTGCCAGCAGCTTAGCGGGACTAGCAACAGACGAGCAGTACTTC.

The V and J genes are TRBV3-1 (or the pseudogene TRBV3-2) and TRBJ2-3, with D uncertain. CDR1 LGHDT and CDR2 YNNKEL come from the germline V gene (reference sequence). There are 12 residues in the CDR3. Trimming removed 0 bases from V and 6 bases from J, with 4 bases in between. DNA for the CDR3: TGTGCCAGCAGCCAAGAGTCTGATACGCAGTATTTT. The encoded protein is CASSQESDTQYF.